This T cell receptor beta chain was sequenced in a study of blood T cell repertoires in COVID-19. V dropped 7 bases and J dropped 2 bases, with 6 bases sitting between them. In germline, CDR1 is LNHDA, CDR2 SQIVND (reference sequence). The CDR3 extends over 12 amino acids. The assay was immunoSEQ multiplex PCR, and TCRdb's table has in-frame clones only and misses some. The table shows some 160,000 clones, with approximately 90% occurring only once. Adults between roughly 18 and 89 years of age took part from 24 US areas. Participants were placed into cohorts based on the clinical history they reported.

The sequencing input was PBMCs or T cells enriched from blood (not recorded which). The chain uses TRBV19 and TRBJ1-5, with D maybe TRBD1 (6 bases). This TCR derives from a woman aged 45-59 years who had recovered from COVID-19. The CDR3 region has the DNA TGTGCCAGTACAGGGGGCAATCAGCCCCAGCATTTT. It codes for CASTGGNQPQHF.